One and the same sample provided the 9 T cell receptor beta chains below, sequenced in a study of blood T cell repertoires in COVID-19. This table comes from immunoSEQ multiplex PCR, and its TCRdb copy is limited to in-frame clones, with some not included. This repertoire shows approximately 450,000 clones, 75% to 90% found once; its top ten account for roughly 1.1%. The specimen was PBMCs or T cells enriched from blood (not recorded which). The receptor set was obtained from a man in his thirties or forties who had recovered from COVID-19.

This clone was seen once. CDR3 sequence: CASSDRVGQPQHF. In nucleotides, the CDR3 is TGTGCCAGCAGCGACAGGGTAGGGCAGCCCCAGCATTTT. This chain joins TRBV7-2 and TRBJ1-5; 7 bases align to TRBD1. The germline gives CDR1 SGHTA, CDR2 FQGNSA. This CDR3 spans 13 amino acids. The V and J ends lost 5 bases and 7 bases, in that order; junction bases with no gene match: 5.

This chain links TRBV7-8 with TRBJ1-1; no clear D gene. Trimming cost V 0 bases and J 1 base, with 6 bases left between them. Germline V gene sequence: CDR1 SGHVS, CDR2 FQNEAQ. CDR3 length: 14 residues. The CDR3 sequence: CASSLAEGNTEAFF. Written as DNA, the CDR3 is TGTGCCAGCAGCTTAGCTGAGGGGAACACTGAAGCTTTCTTT.

The chain uses TRBV2 and TRBJ1-3; weak D call: TRBD1 (5 bases). This CDR3 is built from 14 residues. The germline V gene has CDR1 SNHLY and CDR2 FYNNEI. V was cut by 6 bases and J by 4 bases, with 13 bases left in between. CDR3 in amino acids: CASRLDRSGNTIYF. The CDR3, as DNA: TGTGCCAGCAGATTAGACAGATCCGGAAACACCATATATTTT.

The rearrangement uses TRBV12-3 or TRBV12-4 and TRBJ2-7; D might be TRBD2 (5 bases). The V end lost 5 bases, the J end lost 2 bases, and 7 bases lay between the germline ends. The CDR3 extends over 12 amino acids. CDR3: CASSPGTYEQYF. In nucleotides, the CDR3 is TGTGCCAGCAGTCCGGGGACCTACGAGCAGTACTTC.

This chain links TRBV18 with TRBJ2-2, with 7 nucleotides matching TRBD1. Germline trimming cut 6 bases from V and 2 bases from J; bases unmatched to any gene: 9. This CDR3 has 16 residues. The germline V gene encodes CDR1 KGHSH and CDR2 LQKENI. The CDR3 reads CASSSTGDQNTGELFF. The CDR3 nucleotides read TGTGCCAGCTCTTCTACAGGGGACCAAAACACCGGGGAGCTGTTTTTT.

The V gene is TRBV3-1 (or the pseudogene TRBV3-2), the J gene TRBJ2-7; unclear D gene. The germline CDR1 and CDR2 sequences are LGHDT and YNNKEL (reference sequence). The CDR3 is 12 amino acids. V lost 4 bases to trimming and J lost 4 bases, with 8 bases between them. The CDR3 region is CASSLSLYEQYF. DNA for the CDR3: TGTGCCAGCAGCCTCTCTCTTTACGAGCAGTACTTC.

The J gene is TRBJ1-2, the V gene TRBV3-1 (or the pseudogene TRBV3-2); 9 bases match TRBD1. Trimming at V came to 2 bases and at J to 8 bases, leaving 12 bases not matched to a gene. The CDR3 has 16 residues. Germline assignment: CDR1 LGHDT and CDR2 YNNKEL (reference sequence). The CDR3 protein is CASSQQGQGGWGGYTF. CDR3 nucleotides: TGTGCCAGCAGCCAACAGGGACAGGGTGGTTGGGGCGGCTACACCTTC.

The chain joins TRBV3-1 (or the pseudogene TRBV3-2) to TRBJ2-3, with D possibly matching TRBD2 (6 bases). The V end lost 1 base, the J end lost 7 bases, and 18 bases lay between the germline ends. This CDR3 is built from 16 residues. Per germline, CDR1 LGHDT and CDR2 YNNKEL (reference sequence). The CDR3 region is CASSQGGDVGGNTQYF. The CDR3 region has the DNA TGTGCCAGCAGCCAAGGAGGGGATGTAGGCGGGAATACGCAGTATTTT.

The CDR3 reads CASSRGENTEAFF. As DNA, the CDR3 is TGTGCCAGTAGTAGGGGGGAGAACACTGAAGCTTTCTTT. The rearrangement uses TRBV19 and TRBJ1-1; tentative D call: TRBD1 (5 bases). The germline V and J ends were trimmed by 4 bases and 1 base, with 7 bases remaining between them. Germline V lookup: CDR1 LNHDA, CDR2 SQIVND (reference sequence). The CDR3 spans 13 residues.